These 31 T cell receptor beta chains share one sample of origin, sequenced in a study of vaccination effects on CD4 cells after COVID-19. Produced via immunoSEQ multiplex PCR; TCRdb's table is partial and in-frame only. Counted here are approximately 40,000 clones, about 81% occurring once; the ten biggest clones make up just under 3%. For these TCRs, the target antigens are not known. Between days 9 and 11 of culture, CD4+ T cells were separated out. Source: CD4+ T cells from PBMCs cultured without peptide, taken before COVID-19 vaccination. These receptor sequences come from a human donor who received a COVID-19 vaccine.

The rearrangement links TRBV6-5 to TRBJ1-2; unclear D gene. The germline V gene has CDR1 MNHEY and CDR2 SVGAGI. This CDR3 contains 12 residues. Trimming removed 6 bases from V and 0 bases from J, with 5 bases in between. In DNA form, the CDR3 reads TGTGCCAGCAGAGACACTAACTATGGCTACACCTTC. Amino acids: CASRDTNYGYTF.

In its sample, this clone was seen once. The chain has TRBV29-1 and TRBJ1-1; no clear D gene. The germline CDR1 and CDR2 sequences are SQVTM and ANQGSEA. Trimming stripped 7 bases from V and 0 bases from J, with 9 bases between. The CDR3 has 12 amino acids. CDR3 in DNA: TGCAGCGCCGGGTACATGAACACTGAAGCTTTCTTT. The encoded protein is CSAGYMNTEAFF.

The chain uses TRBV18 and TRBJ1-3, with D unresolved. Trimming took 1 base from V and 4 from J, leaving 14 bases between them. The CDR3 extends over 16 amino acids. From germline, CDR1 is KGHSH and CDR2 LQKENI. CDR3 sequence (DNA): TGTGCCAGCTCACCACTGGACGAGACGGTGGGAAACACCATATATTTT. It specifies CASSPLDETVGNTIYF.

This clone was detected only a few times. The chain employs TRBV19 and TRBJ1-1; a weak D match, TRBD1 (6 bases). Trimming cost V 6 bases and J 5 bases, with 22 bases left between them. The CDR3 loop spans 16 amino acids. The germline CDR1 and CDR2 sequences are LNHDA and SQIVND (reference sequence). The CDR3 nucleotides read TGTGCCAGTAGCCTTTGGGGGGCGCGAGAAAAAACTGAAGCTTTCTTT. Translation: CASSLWGAREKTEAFF. The full variable domain, completed using reference TRBV19 and TRBJ1-1, is DGGITQSPKYLFRKEGQNVTLSCEQNLNHDAMYWYRQDPGQGLRLIYYSQIVNDFQKGDIAEGYSVSREKKESFPLTVTSAQKNPTAFYLCASSLWGAREKTEAFFGQGTRLTVV.

The CDR3 DNA sequence: TGTGCCGCCAGGAGGGGGGGGGACAATGAGCAGTTCTTC. As protein: CAARRGGDNEQFF. The genes are TRBV6-6 and TRBJ2-1, with D possibly TRBD2 on 7 matching bases. The CDR3 runs 13 residues. V gave up 11 bases and J gave up 5 bases, with 16 bases separating them. Germline assignment: CDR1 MNHNY and CDR2 SVGAGI (reference sequence).

This chain joins TRBV7-3 and TRBJ2-5, with no clear D. Trimming shortened V by 7 bases and J by 1 base, and 16 bases separated the two germline ends. Germline lookup yields CDR1 SGHTA and CDR2 FQGTGA. The CDR3 covers 15 residues. The CDR3 reads CASILRSALQETQYF. CDR3 in DNA: TGTGCCAGCATCCTGAGGTCGGCTCTCCAAGAGACCCAGTACTTC.

The genes are TRBV27 and TRBJ2-3; TRBD2 agrees at 11 bases. Germline CDR1 and CDR2: MNHEY and SMNVEV (reference sequence). The J segment lost 4 bases and the V segment lost 4 bases, leaving 7 bases of the junction unmatched. This CDR3 is built from 16 residues. CDR3: CASSSIAGGQSDTQYF. CDR3 coding DNA: TGTGCCAGCAGTTCGATAGCGGGGGGGCAATCAGATACGCAGTATTTT.

The chain is built from TRBV6-2 or TRBV6-3 and TRBJ2-3; 11 bases map to TRBD2. The CDR3 loop spans 18 amino acids. Germline V CDR1 and CDR2: MNHEY, SVGEGT. V was pared by 4 bases and J by 0 bases, with 9 bases of the junction left unmatched. Here the CDR3 reads CASSSRLAGSSSTDTQYF. In nucleotides, the CDR3 is TGTGCCAGCAGTTCCCGACTAGCGGGGTCATCTAGCACAGATACGCAGTATTTT.

The chain is built from TRBV18 and TRBJ2-7; maybe TRBD2 (5 bases). This CDR3 contains 12 residues. V lost 4 bases and J lost 3, with 7 bases in between. Per germline, CDR1 KGHSH and CDR2 LQKENI. This CDR3 is CASSRENYEQYV. The CDR3 region has the DNA TGTGCCAGCTCACGGGAGAACTACGAGCAGTACGTC.

In this sample, this clone turned up a few times. The chain couples TRBV10-1 to TRBJ1-2; D is unresolved. From germline, CDR1 is WNHNN and CDR2 SYGVQD (reference sequence). This CDR3 has 15 amino acids. V gave up 1 base and J gave up 8 bases, with 17 bases separating them. CDR3 loop: CASSEYRGSPKGYTF. The CDR3 nucleotides are TGCGCCAGCAGTGAGTACCGCGGCTCCCCCAAAGGCTACACCTTC.

The V call is TRBV9, the J call TRBJ2-3; 8 nucleotides line up with TRBD1. This CDR3 spans 15 amino acids. CDR1 and CDR2 (germline): SGDLS, YYNGEE. V lost 2 bases to trimming and J lost 0 bases; unmatched junction nucleotides: 2. CDR3 coding DNA: TGTGCCAGCAGCGTGACAGGGGCTAGCACAGATACGCAGTATTTT. The encoded protein is CASSVTGASTDTQYF.

This clone was recorded a few times. The chain joins TRBV3-1 (or the pseudogene TRBV3-2) to TRBJ1-2; D unclear. Trimming shortened V by 1 base and J by 8 bases, and 11 bases separated the two germline ends. The CDR3 consists of 13 residues. The germline gives CDR1 LGHDT, CDR2 YNNKEL (reference sequence). The CDR3 here is CASSQGSGFGYTF. The CDR3 bases are TGTGCCAGCAGCCAAGGATCGGGATTCGGCTACACCTTC.

The chain carries TRBV19 and TRBJ1-2, with 7 bases fitting TRBD1. Looked up from germline, CDR1 is LNHDA and CDR2 is SQIVND (reference sequence). This CDR3 is built from 16 residues. Trimming cost V 3 bases and J 3 bases; bases outside gene matches: 10. CDR3 coding DNA: TGTGCCAGTAGTATCTCACTCGGGGACAGTTACTATGGCTACACCTTC. Protein product: CASSISLGDSYYGYTF.

V and J are TRBV6-1 and TRBJ2-7; TRBD1 might be the D (6 bases). V was clipped by 1 base and J by 2 bases, with 15 bases between them. This CDR3 contains 16 residues. Germline CDR1 is MNHNS and CDR2 is SASEGT. The CDR3 nucleotides are TGTGCCAGCAGTGAAGATGCGGCAGGGGCCACCTACGAGCAGTACGTC. Its protein is CASSEDAAGATYEQYV.

The chain has TRBV30 and TRBJ2-7, with 7 bases that match TRBD2. Germline-derived CDR1 and CDR2 are GTSNPN and SVGIG (reference sequence). V lost 2 bases, J lost 6 bases, and 4 bases stayed unmatched. This CDR3 contains 12 residues. The CDR3 bases are TGTGCCTGGAGTTGGGGGGGAGGCGAGCAGTACGTC. This codes for CAWSWGGGEQYV.

The chain links TRBV10-3 to TRBJ2-1, with a tentative D call TRBD2 (7 bases). CDR1 is ENHRY and CDR2 is SYGVKD in the germline V gene. This CDR3 region has 13 residues. With 10 bases removed from V and 5 bases from J, the gap between germline ends came to 15 bases. CDR3 nucleotides: TGTGCCAGTAAGGGGGGGGCCAACAATGAGCAGTTCTTC. Residues: CASKGGANNEQFF.

This clone occurred once. V and J are TRBV19 and TRBJ2-4; D assignment may be TRBD1 or TRBD2 (5 bases each). Trimming removed 7 bases at V and 1 base at J, with 14 bases between. From germline, CDR1 is LNHDA and CDR2 SQIVND (reference sequence). CDR3 length: 15 amino acids. CDR3 in amino acids: CASTEGRRAKNIQYF. As DNA, the CDR3 is TGTGCCAGTACCGAGGGGCGCCGGGCCAAAAACATTCAGTACTTC.

The rearrangement links TRBV24-1 to TRBJ1-5; D gene unclear. Between the trimmed V and J ends, which lost 3 bases and 1 base, there was a span of 6 bases. Germline CDR1 KGHDR, CDR2 SFDVKD. The CDR3 covers 14 residues. CDR3 residues: CATSDGPSNQPQHF. The CDR3 region has the DNA TGTGCCACCAGTGATGGACCCAGCAATCAGCCCCAGCATTTT.

This clone was seen a single time. The CDR3 nucleotides read TGTGCCAGTTATTCCGGGACAGGGTCCCCTTCTGGGGCCAACGTCCTGACTTTC. Its translation: CASYSGTGSPSGANVLTF. The chain has TRBV19 and TRBJ2-6; 9 nucleotides agree with TRBD1. V shed 8 bases and J 1 base; nucleotides not matched to a gene: 12. There are 18 residues in the CDR3. CDR1 is LNHDA and CDR2 is SQIVND in the germline V gene (reference sequence).

The genes are TRBV6-5 and TRBJ1-4; weak D call: TRBD1 (6 bases). CDR1 and CDR2 (germline): MNHEY, SVGAGI. Deletions cut 6 bases from V and 8 bases from J, with 16 bases between. This CDR3 has 14 amino acids. CDR3 in amino acids: CASRTTIRGEKLFF. The CDR3 bases are TGTGCCAGCAGAACTACAATAAGGGGGGAAAAACTGTTTTTT.

This chain uses TRBV6-5 with TRBJ1-2, with TRBD1 matching 8 bases. With V trimmed by 6 bases and J by 6 bases, 12 bases remained unmatched. This CDR3 region has 15 residues. Per the germline V gene, CDR1 is MNHEY and CDR2 is SVGAGI. CDR3 coding DNA: TGTGCCAGCAGGGACCGACAGGGGAGGTTCAATGGCTACACCTTC. Protein: CASRDRQGRFNGYTF.

The rearrangement links TRBV3-1 (or the pseudogene TRBV3-2) to TRBJ1-2; 12 bases agree with TRBD1. The CDR3 extends over 16 amino acids. V lost 3 bases and J lost 4; bases outside the gene matches: 6. The germline V gene encodes CDR1 LGHDT and CDR2 YNNKEL (reference sequence). The CDR3 sequence: CASSQFSGQGAYGYTF. The CDR3 DNA follows: TGTGCCAGCAGCCAGTTCTCGGGACAGGGGGCCTATGGCTACACCTTC.

This clone was found a few times. The rearrangement links TRBV24-1 to TRBJ1-3; D gene unclear. Germline V lookup: CDR1 KGHDR, CDR2 SFDVKD. V dropped 1 base and J dropped 4 bases, with 7 bases sitting between them. The CDR3 totals 14 residues. This chain's CDR3 is CATSDLQDGNTIYF. CDR3 bases: TGTGCCACCAGTGATTTACAAGACGGAAACACCATATATTTT.

This chain connects TRBV6-1 to TRBJ2-7; 8 nucleotides match TRBD1. Germline V CDR1 and CDR2: MNHNS, SASEGT. This CDR3 comprises 17 residues. With 2 bases clipped from V and 0 bases from J, the junction kept 9 bases outside the gene matches. The CDR3 loop is CASSEYGWTGSSYEQYV. The CDR3 region has the DNA TGTGCCAGCAGTGAATATGGGTGGACAGGGAGCTCCTACGAGCAGTACGTC.

The rearrangement uses TRBV9 and TRBJ1-3; D perhaps matches TRBD1 (6 bases). This CDR3 spans 16 amino acids. V dropped 3 bases and J dropped 2 bases, with 15 bases sitting between them. Looked up from germline, CDR1 is SGDLS and CDR2 is YYNGEE. The CDR3 DNA sequence: TGTGCCAGCAGCGCCTCGATACAGGGTGCTGGAAACACCATATATTTT. Amino acids: CASSASIQGAGNTIYF.

This chain joins TRBV19 and TRBJ2-2; 8 nucleotides line up with TRBD2. The CDR3 has 18 residues. Per germline, CDR1 LNHDA and CDR2 SQIVND (reference sequence). After removal of 9 bases from V and 5 bases from J, the junction contained 20 bases not matched to a gene. In nucleotides, the CDR3 is TGTGCCAGCAAGGGAGCGCCTGGGGCGGGGGGATGGACCGGGGAGCTGTTTTTT. Its translation is CASKGAPGAGGWTGELFF.

This rearrangement joins TRBV19 to TRBJ1-5; 8 positions match TRBD1. The V gene's germline CDR1 is LNHDA and CDR2 SQIVND (reference sequence). CDR3 size: 16 residues. V dropped 7 bases and J dropped 2; count of bases not matched to a gene: 10. CDR3 DNA sequence: TGTGCCAGTACCCGATCAGGGGGCGCCGGCAATCAGCCCCAGCATTTT. It encodes CASTRSGGAGNQPQHF.

This clone was counted a single time. CDR3 in amino acids: CASSEGGAGGYTF. DNA for the CDR3: TGCGCCAGCAGTGAGGGGGGGGCCGGTGGCTACACCTTC. V usage is TRBV10-1 and J usage is TRBJ1-2; D is possibly TRBD1 (6 bases). Germline CDR1 reads WNHNN; CDR2 reads SYGVQD (reference sequence). CDR3 length: 13 residues. The V end lost 2 bases, the J end lost 7 bases, and 11 bases lay between the germline ends.

CDR3: CASSTGTGPYEQYV. The DNA for the CDR3 is TGTGCCAGCTCAACCGGGACAGGCCCGTACGAGCAGTACGTC. The genes are TRBV18 and TRBJ2-7, with 8 bases fitting TRBD1. The V gene end was trimmed by 5 bases and the J gene end by 4 bases; junction bases not matched to a gene: 7. The CDR3 runs to 14 residues. Germline V lookup: CDR1 KGHSH, CDR2 LQKENI.

The CDR3: CASSRMQGLTDTQYF. CDR3 nucleotides: TGTGCCAGCAGCCGAATGCAGGGGCTGACAGATACGCAGTATTTT. The chain recombines TRBV7-3 with TRBJ2-3; D may be TRBD1 (6 bases). V lost 5 bases to trimming and J lost 3 bases, with 15 bases between them. Looked up from germline, CDR1 is SGHTA and CDR2 is FQGTGA. The CDR3 sequence is 15 residues long.

This chain connects TRBV3-1 (or the pseudogene TRBV3-2) to TRBJ2-5; no clear D. Germline assignment: CDR1 LGHDT and CDR2 YNNKEL (reference sequence). CDR3 length: 14 residues. V lost 0 bases, J lost 4 bases, and 9 bases lay in between. The CDR3 is CASSQEWGSETQYF. In DNA, the CDR3 is TGTGCCAGCAGCCAAGAATGGGGTTCAGAGACCCAGTACTTC.